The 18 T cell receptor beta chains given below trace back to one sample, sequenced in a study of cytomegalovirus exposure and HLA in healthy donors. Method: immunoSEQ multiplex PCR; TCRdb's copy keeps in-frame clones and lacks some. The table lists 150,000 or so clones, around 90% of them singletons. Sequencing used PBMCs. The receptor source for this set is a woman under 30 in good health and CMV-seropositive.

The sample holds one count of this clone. The CDR3 here is CASSIRGMGGNTIYF. As DNA, the CDR3 is TGTGCCAGTAGTATTCGGGGAATGGGTGGAAACACCATATATTTT. The chain links TRBV19 to TRBJ1-3; D call uncertain. Germline V lookup: CDR1 LNHDA, CDR2 SQIVND (reference sequence). CDR3 length: 15 amino acids. V dropped 3 bases and J dropped 3 bases, with 12 bases sitting between them.

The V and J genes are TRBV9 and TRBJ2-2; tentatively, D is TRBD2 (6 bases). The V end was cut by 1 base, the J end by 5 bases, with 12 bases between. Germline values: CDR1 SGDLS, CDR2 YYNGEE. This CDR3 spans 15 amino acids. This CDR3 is CASSVSPGGTGELFF. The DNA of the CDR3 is TGTGCCAGCAGCGTAAGTCCTGGGGGGACCGGGGAGCTGTTTTTT.

The CDR3 loop is CASSLGLAGESYNEQFF. The CDR3 DNA is TGTGCCAGCAGCTTGGGACTAGCGGGAGAATCCTACAATGAGCAGTTCTTC. The rearrangement joins TRBV11-3 to TRBJ2-1, with TRBD2 matching 14 bases. V shed 3 bases and J 1 base; nucleotides not matched to a gene: 2. Germline V lookup: CDR1 SGHNT, CDR2 YENEEA. The CDR3 consists of 17 residues.

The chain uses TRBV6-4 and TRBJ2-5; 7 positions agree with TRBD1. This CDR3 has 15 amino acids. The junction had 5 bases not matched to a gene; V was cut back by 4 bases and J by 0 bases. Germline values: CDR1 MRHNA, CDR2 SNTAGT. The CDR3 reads CASSATDRDQETQYF. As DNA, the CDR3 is TGTGCCAGCAGTGCGACCGACAGGGACCAAGAGACCCAGTACTTC.

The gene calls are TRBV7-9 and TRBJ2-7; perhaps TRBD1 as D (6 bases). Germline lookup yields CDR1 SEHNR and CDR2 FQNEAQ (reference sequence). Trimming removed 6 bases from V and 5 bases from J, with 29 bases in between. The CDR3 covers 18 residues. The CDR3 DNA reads TGTGCCAGCAGTCGTGGGCTACTACAGGGCTCAGGCGCGAACGAGCAGTACTTC. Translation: CASSRGLLQGSGANEQYF.

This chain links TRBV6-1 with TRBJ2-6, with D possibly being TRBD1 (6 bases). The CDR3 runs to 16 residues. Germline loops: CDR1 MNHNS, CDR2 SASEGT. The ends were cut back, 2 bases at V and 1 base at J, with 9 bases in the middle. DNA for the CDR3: TGTGCCAGCAGTGAACTAGGGGGATCTGGGGCCAACGTCCTGACTTTC. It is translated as CASSELGGSGANVLTF.

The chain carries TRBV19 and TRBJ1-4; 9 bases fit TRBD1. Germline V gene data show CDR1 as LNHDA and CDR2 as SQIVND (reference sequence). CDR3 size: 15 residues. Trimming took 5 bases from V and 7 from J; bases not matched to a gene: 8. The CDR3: CASSEWTGAAEKLFF. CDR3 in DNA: TGTGCCAGTAGTGAATGGACAGGGGCGGCTGAAAAACTGTTTTTT.

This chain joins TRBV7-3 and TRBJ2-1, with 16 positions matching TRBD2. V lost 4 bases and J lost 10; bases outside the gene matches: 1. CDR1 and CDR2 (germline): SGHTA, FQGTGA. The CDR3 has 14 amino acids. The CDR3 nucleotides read TGTGCCAGCAGCTCGGGACTAGCGGGAGGGGAGCAGTTCTTC. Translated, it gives CASSSGLAGGEQFF.

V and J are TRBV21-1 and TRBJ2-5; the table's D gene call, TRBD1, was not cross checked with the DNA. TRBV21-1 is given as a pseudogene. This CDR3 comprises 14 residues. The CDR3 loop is CASSPWTEKETQYF. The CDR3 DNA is TGTGCCAGCAGCCCCTGGACAGAGAAAGAGACCCAGTACTTC.

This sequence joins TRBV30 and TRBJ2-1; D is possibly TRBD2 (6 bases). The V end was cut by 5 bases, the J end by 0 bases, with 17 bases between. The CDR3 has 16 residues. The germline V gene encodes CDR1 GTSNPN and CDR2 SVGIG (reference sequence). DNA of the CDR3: TGTGCCTGGGGGCGGGGTCTTCTGAGCTCCTACAATGAGCAGTTCTTC. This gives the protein CAWGRGLLSSYNEQFF.

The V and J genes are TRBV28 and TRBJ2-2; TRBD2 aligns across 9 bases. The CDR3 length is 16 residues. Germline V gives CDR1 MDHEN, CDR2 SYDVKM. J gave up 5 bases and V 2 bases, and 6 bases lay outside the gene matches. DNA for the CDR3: TGTGCCAGCAGTTTAGGTCTAGCGGGATTGACCGGGGAGCTGTTTTTT. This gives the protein CASSLGLAGLTGELFF. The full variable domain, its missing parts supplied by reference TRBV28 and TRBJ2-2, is DVKVTQSSRYLVKRTGEKVFLECVQDMDHENMFWYRQDPGLGLRLIYFSYDVKMKEKGDIPEGYSVSREKKERFSLILESASTNQTSMYLCASSLGLAGLTGELFFGEGSRLTVL.

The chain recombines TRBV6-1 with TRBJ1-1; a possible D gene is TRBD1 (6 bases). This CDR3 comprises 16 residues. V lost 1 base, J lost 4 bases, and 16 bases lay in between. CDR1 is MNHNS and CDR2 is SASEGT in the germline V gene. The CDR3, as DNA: TGTGCCAGCAGTGAAGATAAGGGGGATGGCGGCACTGAAGCTTTCTTT. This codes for CASSEDKGDGGTEAFF.

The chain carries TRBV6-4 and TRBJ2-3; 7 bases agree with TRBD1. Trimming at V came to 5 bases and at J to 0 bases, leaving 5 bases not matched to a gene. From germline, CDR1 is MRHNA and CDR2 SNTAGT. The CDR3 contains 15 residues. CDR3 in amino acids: CASSPGQLSTDTQYF. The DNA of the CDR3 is TGTGCCAGCAGTCCGGGACAGTTAAGCACAGATACGCAGTATTTT.

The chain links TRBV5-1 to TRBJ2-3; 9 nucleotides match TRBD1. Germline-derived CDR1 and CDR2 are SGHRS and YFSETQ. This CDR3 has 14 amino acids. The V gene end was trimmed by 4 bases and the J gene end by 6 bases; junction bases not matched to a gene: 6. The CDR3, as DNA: TGCGCCAGCAGCCGGACAGGGGAGTCGGATACGCAGTATTTT. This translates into CASSRTGESDTQYF. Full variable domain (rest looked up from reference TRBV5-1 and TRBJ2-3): KAGVTQTPRYLIKTRGQQVTLSCSPISGHRSVSWYQQTPGQGLQFLFEYFSETQRNKGNFPGRFSGRQFSNSRSEMNVSTLELGDSALYLCASSRTGESDTQYFGPGTRLTVL.

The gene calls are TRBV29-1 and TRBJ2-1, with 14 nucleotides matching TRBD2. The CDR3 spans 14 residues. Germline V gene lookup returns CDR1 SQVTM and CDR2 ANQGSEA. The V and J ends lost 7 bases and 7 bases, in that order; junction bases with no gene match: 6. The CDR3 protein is CSAGTSGSLNEQFF. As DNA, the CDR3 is TGCAGCGCCGGGACTAGCGGGAGCCTGAATGAGCAGTTCTTC.

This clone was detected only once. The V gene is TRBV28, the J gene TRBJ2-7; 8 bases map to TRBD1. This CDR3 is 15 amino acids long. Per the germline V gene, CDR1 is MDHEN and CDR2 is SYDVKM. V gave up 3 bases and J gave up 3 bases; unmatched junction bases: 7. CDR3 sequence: CASSFPGQGRYEQYF. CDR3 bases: TGTGCCAGCAGTTTCCCCGGACAGGGACGCTACGAGCAGTACTTC.

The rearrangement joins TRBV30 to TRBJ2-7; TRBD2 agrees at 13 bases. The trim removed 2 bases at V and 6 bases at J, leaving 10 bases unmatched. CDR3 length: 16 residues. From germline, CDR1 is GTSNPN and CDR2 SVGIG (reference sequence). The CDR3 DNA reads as TGTGCCTGGAGTCCCCGGACTAGCGGGAGATCGCTCGAGCAGTACTTC. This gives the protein CAWSPRTSGRSLEQYF.

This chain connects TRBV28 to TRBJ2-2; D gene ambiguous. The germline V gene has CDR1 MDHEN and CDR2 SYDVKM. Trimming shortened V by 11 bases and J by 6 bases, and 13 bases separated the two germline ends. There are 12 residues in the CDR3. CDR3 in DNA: TGTGCCGGAGCACCGAGGTCCGGGGAGCTGTTTTTT. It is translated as CAGAPRSGELFF.